This T cell receptor (beta chain) was captured by sequencing in a study of CD8 T cells in Susac syndrome. From blood CD8+ and CD4+ T cells, the TCR beta chain was sequenced. The multiple sclerosis controls were treatment-naive patients with relapsing-remitting disease that was stable or active. TEMRA cells were FACS-enriched, and CD8+ and CD4+ T cells were isolated negatively. Reverse transcription of roughly 0.5 to 1 ug RNA was performed with random hexamers. Amplification of TCR beta CDR3 spanned 54 Vbeta and 13 Jbeta via immunoSEQ multiplex PCR. Using its own MiXCR run on the immunoSEQ multiplex PCR reads, TCRdb lists one record per CDR3 protein. This table has about 300,000 distinct CDR3 sequences, about 91% appearing once. The V end lost 6 bases, the J end lost 4 bases, and 12 bases lay between the germline ends. Germline V gene lookup returns CDR1 DFQATT and CDR2 SNEGSKA (reference sequence). This CDR3 is 12 amino acids long.

The sequenced sample consisted of CD8+ T cells from PBMCs. This chain links TRBV20-1 with TRBJ1-2; D perhaps matches TRBD1 (5 bases). This sequence originates from a human donor with multiple sclerosis. The CDR3 sequence is CSARATFYGYTF. The CDR3 DNA reads TGCAGTGCCAGGGCCACCTTCTATGGCTACACCTTC.